Included here is one TCR beta chain sequence, with context. The data are from a study of blood T cell repertoires in COVID-19. Trimming cost V 5 bases and J 0 bases; bases outside gene matches: 3. Looked up from germline, CDR1 is LNHDA and CDR2 is SQIVND (reference sequence). CDR3 length equals 15 residues. The data were produced by immunoSEQ multiplex PCR, yet TCRdb's version contains in-frame clones alone and is incomplete. The table has 150,000 to 200,000 clones, roughly 91% seen once. This receptor was obtained from a man between 18 and 29 years old with acute or convalescent COVID-19. The V and J genes are TRBV19 and TRBJ2-2, with 7 nucleotides matching TRBD1. The sequencing sample was made of peripheral blood. The CDR3 is CASSAGTANTGELFF. CDR3 nucleotide sequence: TGTGCCAGTAGTGCCGGGACAGCGAACACCGGGGAGCTGTTTTTT.